The 14 T cell receptor beta chains reported below all come from one sample, sequenced in a study of T-cell memory formation after mild COVID-19. TCRdb reprocessed the 5' RACE reads with MiXCR, giving one entry per CDR3 protein. Of 170,000 or so distinct CDR3 sequences in the sample, about 22% were seen once. The sample was PBMCs or a T cell subset sorted from them (not recorded which). These receptor sequences come from an adult woman who had mild COVID-19 (a few samples of this study predate the infection). Cell type and time point are not known.

The chain joins TRBV12-3 or TRBV12-4 to TRBJ2-7; a possible D gene is TRBD1 (6 bases). The V and J ends lost 2 bases and 7 bases respectively, with 9 bases between them. This CDR3 region has 12 residues. Here the CDR3 DNA reads TGTGCCAGCAGTTTACTCCAGGGGGAGCAGTACTTC. Amino acid sequence: CASSLLQGEQYF.

CDR3 sequence: CASSPLDSYNEQFF. The CDR3 bases are TGCGCCAGCAGCCCCTTAGACAGTTACAATGAGCAGTTCTTC. The V call is TRBV5-1, the J call TRBJ2-1; tentatively, D is TRBD1 (5 bases). V was cut by 4 bases and J by 4 bases, with 12 bases left in between. CDR3 length: 14 amino acids. Germline V lookup: CDR1 SGHRS, CDR2 YFSETQ.

This chain uses TRBV19 with TRBJ1-1; no clear D gene. The CDR3 is made up of 15 amino acids. Germline V gene sequence: CDR1 LNHDA, CDR2 SQIVND (reference sequence). V was clipped by 6 bases and J by 1 base, with 15 bases between them. CDR3: CASSLRVEWNTEAFF. In nucleotides, the CDR3 is TGTGCCAGTAGCTTACGGGTAGAGTGGAACACTGAAGCTTTCTTT.

The chain uses TRBV6-1 and TRBJ1-2; 7 bases map to TRBD1. The CDR3 has 14 residues. The V and J ends lost 3 bases and 6 bases, in that order; junction bases with no gene match: 7. CDR1 and CDR2 from the germline V gene are MNHNS and SASEGT. The CDR3 DNA reads as TGTGCCAGCAGTGATATCGGACAGGACGATGGCTACACCTTC. Its translation: CASSDIGQDDGYTF.

The table lists this clonotype with a few counts. The chain links TRBV20-1 to TRBJ2-1; 10 nucleotides line up with TRBD2. Trimming cost V 5 bases and J 8 bases; bases outside gene matches: 24. The CDR3 totals 19 residues. Germline CDR1 reads DFQATT; CDR2 reads SNEGSKA (reference sequence). The CDR3 sequence is CSARLMGASGSLFIDEQFF. Here the CDR3 DNA reads TGCAGTGCTCGTTTGATGGGGGCTAGCGGGAGCCTATTTATCGATGAGCAGTTCTTC.

The chain links TRBV19 to TRBJ2-7; D might be TRBD1 or TRBD2, each matching 5 bases. Trimming left V 3 bases short and J 6 bases short, with 21 bases between. The CDR3 extends over 16 amino acids. Looked up from germline, CDR1 is LNHDA and CDR2 is SQIVND (reference sequence). The CDR3 reads CASSIVGPTPGAEQYF. CDR3 in DNA: TGTGCCAGTAGTATTGTCGGTCCGACCCCCGGGGCCGAGCAGTACTTC.

This clonotype was seen a few times. The CDR3 nucleotides read TGTGCCAGCACCGTAGCGGGAGGGCCGAATGAGCAGTTCTTC. As protein: CASTVAGGPNEQFF. The rearrangement joins TRBV7-9 to TRBJ2-1; TRBD2 matches 11 bases. CDR1 SEHNR and CDR2 FQNEAQ come from the germline V gene (reference sequence). V shed 7 bases, J shed 7 bases, and the junction held 6 bases outside the gene matches. The CDR3 totals 14 residues.

This clonotype was counted at least ten times. This sequence joins TRBV4-3 and TRBJ2-1, with 12 bases identical to TRBD2. CDR1 and CDR2 from the germline V gene are LGHNA and YSLEER. Trimming took 1 base from V and 5 from J; bases not matched to a gene: 6. The CDR3 has 17 amino acids. DNA for the CDR3: TGCGCCAGCAGCCAAGCTGCTAGCGGGAGGGCCAACAATGAGCAGTTCTTC. Translating it yields CASSQAASGRANNEQFF.

This clonotype was found a few times. The chain carries TRBV19 and TRBJ2-7; D might be TRBD1 (6 bases). V lost 1 base to trimming and J lost 1 base, with 11 bases between them. The CDR3 has 15 amino acids. Germline CDR1 and CDR2: LNHDA and SQIVND (reference sequence). In DNA, the CDR3 is TGTGCCAGTAGTATAGGCCGGGACACATCCTACGAGCAGTACTTC. This encodes CASSIGRDTSYEQYF.

The J gene is TRBJ2-1, the V gene TRBV14; 8 bases line up with TRBD2. The V gene's germline CDR1 is SGHDN and CDR2 FVKESK. V shed 1 base, J shed 0 bases, and the junction held 5 bases outside the gene matches. The length of the CDR3 is 17 residues. The CDR3 coding sequence is TGTGCCAGCAGCCAAGGAGGAGCGGGAGTCTCCTACAATGAGCAGTTCTTC. This gives the protein CASSQGGAGVSYNEQFF. Full variable domain (missing parts from reference TRBV14 and TRBJ2-1): EAGVTQFPSHSVIEKGQTVTLRCDPISGHDNLYWYRRVMGKEIKFLLHFVKESKQDESGMPNNRFLAERTGGTYSTLKVQPAELEDSGVYFCASSQGGAGVSYNEQFFGPGTRLTVL.

The chain links TRBV4-3 to TRBJ1-3; 7 nucleotides agree with TRBD1. The trim removed 0 bases at V and 8 bases at J, leaving 7 bases unmatched. The CDR3 is 15 residues long. CDR1 is LGHNA, CDR2 YSLEER, per germline. CDR3 DNA: TGCGCCAGCAGCCAAGAAGACAGGGTGAAGGACACCATATATTTT. It codes for CASSQEDRVKDTIYF.

This clonotype was detected once. DNA for the CDR3: TGTGCCAGCCAACAGGGGATTAACTATGGCTACACCTTC. Amino acid sequence: CASQQGINYGYTF. This chain connects TRBV5-8 to TRBJ1-2; 7 bases match TRBD1. The CDR3 extends over 13 amino acids. The J segment lost 1 base and the V segment lost 7 bases, leaving 4 bases of the junction unmatched. Per germline, CDR1 SGHTS and CDR2 YDEGEE.

This clonotype was picked up many times. J is TRBJ2-5 and V is TRBV20-1; possible D gene TRBD1, 6 bases. CDR1 DFQATT and CDR2 SNEGSKA come from the germline V gene (reference sequence). The CDR3 covers 19 residues. Between the trimmed V and J ends, which lost 5 bases and 5 bases, there was a span of 33 bases. Here the CDR3 reads CSARRTSQGSIHILETQYF. CDR3 nucleotides: TGCAGTGCTCGCAGGACCTCCCAGGGGTCTATCCATATTCTGGAGACCCAGTACTTC.

This clonotype was counted a few times. This chain connects TRBV9 to TRBJ2-1; TRBD2 is a possible D gene (6 bases). From germline, CDR1 is SGDLS and CDR2 YYNGEE. The CDR3 covers 17 residues. The V and J ends lost 0 bases and 7 bases respectively, with 20 bases between them. The CDR3 region is CASSVVESGGWANEQFF. The CDR3, as DNA: TGTGCCAGCAGCGTAGTAGAGTCCGGAGGGTGGGCGAATGAGCAGTTCTTC.